This is a list of T cell receptor beta chains from one sample in a study of T-cell memory formation after mild COVID-19. TCRdb redid the calling of the 5' RACE reads with MiXCR, one entry per CDR3 protein. The sample holds more than 300,000 distinct CDR3 sequences; roughly 19% are singletons and the top ten take 21%. Material for sequencing was PBMCs or a T cell subset sorted from them (not recorded which). All receptors derive from a man aged 18 to 30 who had mild COVID-19 (a few samples of this study predate the infection). Cell type and time point are not known. Both conserved end residues are part of each CDR3. Each record gives: CDR3 protein, CDR3 DNA, clone size, V gene, D gene, J gene. D genes are given only for firm matches. Clone size, where shown, is once, few, many, or a class for clones that have expanded.

CASSRNQETQYF | TGCGCCAGCAGTAGAAACCAAGAGACCCAGTACTTC | many | TRBV5-1 | . | TRBJ2-5
CASSWRESSYNSPLHF | TGTGCCAGCAGTTGGAGGGAAAGCTCCTATAATTCACCCCTCCACTTT | few | TRBV12-3/TRBV12-4 | . | TRBJ1-6
CSVARARTDTQYF | TGCAGCGTTGCCAGGGCAAGGACAGATACGCAGTATTTT | many | TRBV29-1 | . | TRBJ2-3
CASSADSLNQPQHF | TGTGCCAGCAGTGCCGACAGCCTCAATCAGCCCCAGCATTTT | few | TRBV2 | . | TRBJ1-5
CASSPWTGINTEAFF | TGTGCCAGCAGCCCCTGGACAGGGATAAACACTGAAGCTTTCTTT | . | TRBV7-2 | TRBD1 | TRBJ1-1
CASSSSRGEADTQYF | TGTGCCAGCAGTTCTAGCAGGGGTGAGGCAGATACGCAGTATTTT | many | TRBV12-3/TRBV12-4 | . | TRBJ2-3
CSARGRRGGASDTQYF | TGCAGTGCTAGGGGGAGACGGGGTGGGGCGTCAGATACGCAGTATTTT | few | TRBV20-1 | . | TRBJ2-3
CASSGDWKMDTEAFF | TGTGCCAGCAGCGGTGACTGGAAAATGGACACTGAAGCTTTCTTT | . | TRBV7-9 | . | TRBJ1-1
CASSRTGGYEQYF | TGTGCCAGCTCCCGGACAGGGGGCTACGAGCAGTACTTC | few | TRBV7-2 | TRBD1 | TRBJ2-7
CASQRRQGGYTF | TGTGCCAGTCAACGACGGCAGGGTGGCTACACCTTC | few | TRBV6-5 | . | TRBJ1-2
CASSPQSRTDTQYF | TGTGCCAGCTCACCACAGAGCCGCACAGATACGCAGTATTTT | . | TRBV18 | . | TRBJ2-3
CASSQEPLNTEAFF | TGCGCCAGCAGCCAAGAACCATTGAACACTGAAGCTTTCTTT | . | TRBV4-3 | . | TRBJ1-1
CASSFGRAAEEQYF | TGCGCCAGCAGCTTCGGGAGGGCCGCCGAGGAGCAGTACTTC | many | TRBV5-1 | TRBD2 | TRBJ2-7
CASRESRGTSGTDTQYF | TGTGCCAGCAGAGAAAGCCGCGGGACTAGCGGCACAGATACGCAGTATTTT | . | TRBV7-8 | TRBD2 | TRBJ2-3
CASSQAPDRGEQFF | TGCGCCAGCAGCCAAGCCCCGGACAGGGGGGAGCAGTTCTTC | . | TRBV4-1 | TRBD1 | TRBJ2-1
CASSPGTQGNTIYF | TGTGCCAGCAGCCCGGGGACACAGGGAAACACCATATATTTT | . | TRBV7-2 | . | TRBJ1-3